This T cell receptor (beta chain) was found in a study of T-cell reconstitution after alpha-beta-depleted transplantation in children. Unique molecular identifiers were incorporated into the prepared TCRbeta library. TCRdb re-called the PCR reads through MiXCR, storing one row per CDR3 protein. This table has under 450,000 distinct CDR3 sequences, roughly 17% appearing once. Germline CDR1 SGHRS, CDR2 YFSETQ. V was clipped by 1 base and J by 11 bases, with 15 bases between them. The CDR3 has 14 residues. The source was PBMCs, mostly from graft donor cells, collected 360 days after TCRalphabeta/CD19-depleted stem cell transplant. This sequence originates from a boy younger than two who had a stem cell transplant for Wiskott-Aldrich syndrome, so the T cells may come from the graft donor. The chain is built from TRBV5-1 and TRBJ1-4; the D is unclear. The chain's CDR3 is CASSLPTAGRKLFF. CDR3 DNA: TGCGCCAGCAGCTTGCCCACAGCCGGAAGGAAACTGTTTTTT.